This entry lists 13 T cell receptor beta chains sequenced from one sample in a study of cytomegalovirus exposure and HLA in healthy donors. The study ran its PCR with 60 Vbeta and 13 Jbeta primers. Generated by immunoSEQ multiplex PCR, the TCRdb table keeps only in-frame clones and is missing some. The sample contains about 140,000 clones, over 75% of which appear only once. The sequenced sample was PBMCs. The receptors shown here come from a woman in her 30s in good health and CMV-seronegative.

This chain uses TRBV10-3 with TRBJ2-3; the match to TRBD1 covers 8 bases. Trimming removed 0 bases from V and 3 bases from J; junction bases left unmatched: 8. Germline V gene data show CDR1 as ENHRY and CDR2 as SYGVKD. The length of the CDR3 is 17 residues. The CDR3 loop reads CAISESMARGLTDTQYF. CDR3 bases: TGTGCCATCAGTGAGTCGATGGCCAGGGGGCTGACAGATACGCAGTATTTT.

V is TRBV9 and J is TRBJ1-1; no clear D gene. This CDR3 region has 14 residues. CDR1 is SGDLS and CDR2 is YYNGEE in the germline V gene. Trimming pared 0 bases from V and 5 bases from J, leaving 11 bases between. CDR3 region: CASSVGPGSTEAFF. The CDR3 DNA reads as TGTGCCAGCAGCGTAGGCCCGGGTAGTACTGAAGCTTTCTTT. The complete variable domain, with remaining parts taken from reference TRBV9 and TRBJ1-1, reads DSGVTQTPKHLITATGQRVTLRCSPRSGDLSVYWYQQSLDQGLQFLIQYYNGEERAKGNILERFSAQQFPDLHSELNLSSLELGDSALYFCASSVGPGSTEAFFGQGTRLTVV.

The rearrangement joins TRBV5-1 to TRBJ1-1, with 8 bases lining up with TRBD1. This CDR3 is built from 15 residues. Germline V gene data show CDR1 as SGHRS and CDR2 as YFSETQ. V trimming: 1 base; J trimming: 3 bases; junction bases outside the gene matches: 5. CDR3: CASSLSTGGDTEAFF. Here the CDR3 DNA reads TGCGCCAGCAGCTTGAGCACAGGGGGGGACACTGAAGCTTTCTTT.

V gene TRBV2 combines with J gene TRBJ2-7, with 7 bases fitting TRBD1. CDR3 length: 12 residues. Germline V CDR1 and CDR2: SNHLY, FYNNEI. With V trimmed by 9 bases and J by 3 bases, 5 bases remained unmatched. CDR3 protein: CARRDRDYEQYF. Written as DNA, the CDR3 is TGTGCCAGACGGGACAGAGACTACGAGCAGTACTTC.

The chain recombines TRBV21-1 with TRBJ2-3; the table's D gene call, TRBD1, was not cross checked with the DNA. TRBV21-1 is deemed a pseudogene. The CDR3 runs 13 residues. This CDR3 is CASSMGHTDTQYF. The DNA for the CDR3 is TGTGCCAGCAGCATGGGACACACAGATACGCAGTATTTT.

V is TRBV5-6 and J is TRBJ1-3, with TRBD1 identical over 8 bases. The trim removed 4 bases at V and 0 bases at J, leaving 9 bases unmatched. CDR3 length: 17 amino acids. From germline, CDR1 is SGHDT and CDR2 YYEEEE. The CDR3 sequence is CASSPAGTGYSGNTIYF. The DNA of the CDR3 is TGTGCCAGCAGCCCCGCCGGGACAGGTTACTCTGGAAACACCATATATTTT.

The chain has TRBV5-5 and TRBJ2-5, with 9 bases identical to TRBD1. In germline, CDR1 is SGHKS, CDR2 YYEKEE (reference sequence). Trimming took 4 bases from V and 5 from J; bases not matched to a gene: 9. CDR3 length equals 15 residues. The CDR3 spells CASSPQGQGQETQYF. The CDR3 DNA sequence: TGTGCCAGCAGCCCACAAGGACAGGGGCAGGAGACCCAGTACTTC. The entire variable domain, with the rest obtained from reference TRBV5-5 and TRBJ2-5, is as follows: DAGVTQSPTHLIKTRGQQVTLRCSPISGHKSVSWYQQVLGQGPQFIFQYYEKEERGRGNFPDRFSARQFPNYSSELNVNALLLGDSALYLCASSPQGQGQETQYFGPGTRLLVL.

The chain carries TRBV7-2 and TRBJ2-1; 8 bases are shared with TRBD1. The CDR3 is 14 residues long. Germline CDR1 and CDR2: SGHTA and FQGNSA. J gave up 10 bases and V 5 bases, and 10 bases lay outside the gene matches. The CDR3 loop is CASSGRTGRDEQFF. As DNA, the CDR3 is TGTGCCAGCAGCGGGCGGACAGGGCGGGACGAGCAGTTCTTC.

This chain links TRBV25-1 with TRBJ1-1; D is possibly TRBD1 (6 bases). CDR1 and CDR2 from the germline V gene are MGHDK and SYGVNS. The V end lost 4 bases, the J end lost 3 bases, and 12 bases lay between the germline ends. This CDR3 comprises 14 residues. The CDR3 sequence: CASSADRWDTEAFF. The CDR3 nucleotides read TGTGCCAGCAGTGCCGACAGGTGGGACACTGAAGCTTTCTTT.

The CDR3 is CASSGQGAREAFF. In nucleotides, the CDR3 is TGTGCCAGCAGTGGACAGGGGGCGCGGGAAGCTTTCTTT. This chain uses TRBV7-3 with TRBJ1-1; 11 nucleotides align to TRBD1. Trimming removed 6 bases from V and 8 bases from J; junction bases left unmatched: 5. The length of the CDR3 is 13 residues. In germline, CDR1 is SGHTA, CDR2 FQGTGA.

The V call is TRBV5-1, the J call TRBJ1-2; D unresolved. Trimming took 6 bases from V and 4 from J, leaving 7 bases between them. Germline CDR1 is SGHRS and CDR2 is YFSETQ. The CDR3 sequence is 11 residues long. The CDR3, as DNA: TGCGCCAGCAAGGGAGGCTATGGCTACACCTTC. Encoded protein: CASKGGYGYTF.

This sequence joins TRBV27 and TRBJ1-2, with 9 positions matching TRBD1. The CDR3 has 16 amino acids. Trimming took 5 bases from V and 4 from J; bases not matched to a gene: 11. From germline, CDR1 is MNHEY and CDR2 SMNVEV (reference sequence). The CDR3 here is CASSLRTGEPFYGYTF. In nucleotides, the CDR3 is TGTGCCAGCAGTCTCCGGACAGGGGAACCCTTCTATGGCTACACCTTC.

The chain carries TRBV6-6 and TRBJ2-5; unclear D gene. V shed 5 bases and J shed 7 bases, with 14 bases lying between them. The CDR3 has 13 residues. CDR1 and CDR2 (germline): MNHNY, SVGAGI (reference sequence). The CDR3: CASSPSPPGTQYF. The CDR3 coding sequence is TGTGCCAGCAGTCCATCACCGCCGGGGACCCAGTACTTC.